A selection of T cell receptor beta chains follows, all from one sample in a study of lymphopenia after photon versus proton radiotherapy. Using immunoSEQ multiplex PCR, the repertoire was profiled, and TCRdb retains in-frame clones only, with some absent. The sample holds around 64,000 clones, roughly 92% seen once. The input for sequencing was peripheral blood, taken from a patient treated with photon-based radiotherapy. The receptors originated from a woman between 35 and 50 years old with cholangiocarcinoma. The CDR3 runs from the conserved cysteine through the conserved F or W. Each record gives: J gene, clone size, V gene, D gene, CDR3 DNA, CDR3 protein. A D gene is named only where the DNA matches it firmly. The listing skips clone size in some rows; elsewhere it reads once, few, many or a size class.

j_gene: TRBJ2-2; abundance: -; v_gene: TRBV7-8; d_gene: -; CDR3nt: TGTGCCAGCAGCTTAGGGGGGAACACCGGGGAGCTGTTTTTT; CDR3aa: CASSLGGNTGELFF
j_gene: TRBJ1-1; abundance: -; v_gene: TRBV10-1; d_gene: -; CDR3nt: TGCGCCAGCAGTGAGTCGGATTTGGGAGTGAATGAAGCTTTCTTT; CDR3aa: CASSESDLGVNEAFF
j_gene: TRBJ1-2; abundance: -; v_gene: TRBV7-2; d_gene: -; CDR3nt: TGTGCCAGCAGCTTATCCCGGGGCTACACCTTC; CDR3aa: CASSLSRGYTF
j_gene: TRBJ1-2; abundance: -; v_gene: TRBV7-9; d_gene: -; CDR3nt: TGTGCCAGCACCCCCGACGGAGGAGGCTACACCTTC; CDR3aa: CASTPDGGGYTF
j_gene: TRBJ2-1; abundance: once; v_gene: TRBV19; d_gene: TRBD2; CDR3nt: TGTGCCAGTAGCACCGGGACTAGTGGCAATGAGCAGTTCTTC; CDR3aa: CASSTGTSGNEQFF
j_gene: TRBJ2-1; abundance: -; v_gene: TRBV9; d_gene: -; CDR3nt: TGTGCCAGCAGCGTAGCTGATGAGCAGTTCTTC; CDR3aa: CASSVADEQFF
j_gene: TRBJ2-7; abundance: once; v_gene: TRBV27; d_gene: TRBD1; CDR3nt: TGTGCCAGCAGTTCACACTCGGGACAGGGGGTAAACGAGCAGTACTTC; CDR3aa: CASSSHSGQGVNEQYF
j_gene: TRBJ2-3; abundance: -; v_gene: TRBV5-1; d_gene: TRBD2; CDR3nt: TGCGCCAGCAGCAGCGGACTAGCGACAGATACGCAGTATTTT; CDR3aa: CASSSGLATDTQYF
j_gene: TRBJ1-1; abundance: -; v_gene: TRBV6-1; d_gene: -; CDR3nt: TGTGCCAGCAGGAGGACCCTGAACACTGAAGCTTTCTTT; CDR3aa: CASRRTLNTEAFF
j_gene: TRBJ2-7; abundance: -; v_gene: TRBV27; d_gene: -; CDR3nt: TGTGCCAGCAGATTAGGGCTCACAACGAGCTCCTACGAGCAGTACTTC; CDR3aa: CASRLGLTTSSYEQYF
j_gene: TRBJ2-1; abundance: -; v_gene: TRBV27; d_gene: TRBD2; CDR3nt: TGTGCCAGCAGATTGACTAGCGGGAGCGTGGATGAGCAGTTCTTC; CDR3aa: CASRLTSGSVDEQFF
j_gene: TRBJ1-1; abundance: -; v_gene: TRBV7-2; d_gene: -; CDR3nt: TGTGCCAGCAGCCCCCAGTTTGGCAGGGGCACTGAAGCTTTCTTT; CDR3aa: CASSPQFGRGTEAFF
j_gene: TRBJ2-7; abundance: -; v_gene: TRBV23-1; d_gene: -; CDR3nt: TGCGCCAGCAGTCAATCGCCAGGGAGCTACGAGCAGTACTTC; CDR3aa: CASSQSPGSYEQYF
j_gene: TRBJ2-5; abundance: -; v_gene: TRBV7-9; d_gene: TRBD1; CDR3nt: TGTGCCAGCACCCTCCCTCCCGGGGACAGGCACCAAGAGACCCAGTACTTC; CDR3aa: CASTLPPGDRHQETQYF
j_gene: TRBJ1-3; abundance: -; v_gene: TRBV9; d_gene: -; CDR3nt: TGTGCCAGCAGCCCCCAGTCGGGGAATGCTGTGAACACCATATATTTT; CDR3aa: CASSPQSGNAVNTIYF
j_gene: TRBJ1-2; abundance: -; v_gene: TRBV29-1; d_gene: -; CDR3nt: TGCAGCGTTGACCCCAGTCAGAACTATGGCTACACCTTC; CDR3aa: CSVDPSQNYGYTF
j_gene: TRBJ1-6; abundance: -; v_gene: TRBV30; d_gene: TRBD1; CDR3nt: TGTGCCTGGAGTGCCAGGGGGTCCTATAATTCACCCCTCCACTTT; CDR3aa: CAWSARGSYNSPLHF
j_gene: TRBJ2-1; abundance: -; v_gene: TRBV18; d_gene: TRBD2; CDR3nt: TGTGCCAGCTCACCACGGGGACTAGCGGGTGAGCAGTTCTTC; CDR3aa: CASSPRGLAGEQFF
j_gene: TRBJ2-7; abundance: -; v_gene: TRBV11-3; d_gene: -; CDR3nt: TGTGCCAGCAGCTTAGCCCTGGGGGGCAGAGCCTACGAGCAGTACTTC; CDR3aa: CASSLALGGRAYEQYF
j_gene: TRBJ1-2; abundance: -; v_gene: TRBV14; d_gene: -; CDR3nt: TGTGCCAGCAGCCAAGTGGCAGGGTACGGCTACACCTTC; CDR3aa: CASSQVAGYGYTF
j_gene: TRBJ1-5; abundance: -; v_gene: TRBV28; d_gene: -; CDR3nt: TGTGCCAGCACCCTTCTGGGCCAGCCCCAGCATTTT; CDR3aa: CASTLLGQPQHF
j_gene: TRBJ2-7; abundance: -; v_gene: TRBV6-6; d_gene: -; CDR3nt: TGTGCCACGAACGGGGGTCGCCTTTACGAGCAGTACTTC; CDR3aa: CATNGGRLYEQYF
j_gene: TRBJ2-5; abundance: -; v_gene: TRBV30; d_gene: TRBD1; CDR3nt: TGTGCCTGGAACCACAGGGGGTCTCAAGAGACCCAGTACTTC; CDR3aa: CAWNHRGSQETQYF
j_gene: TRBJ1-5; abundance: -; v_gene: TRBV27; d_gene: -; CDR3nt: TGTGCCAGCAGTTTATGGGGGGGAGGGGCGCAGCAGCCCCAGCATTTT; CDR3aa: CASSLWGGGAQQPQHF
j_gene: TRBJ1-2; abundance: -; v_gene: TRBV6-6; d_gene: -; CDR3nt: TGTGCCAGCAGTTACTCGAGATCTGCCCTGGGGGGCGGCTACACCTTC; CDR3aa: CASSYSRSALGGGYTF
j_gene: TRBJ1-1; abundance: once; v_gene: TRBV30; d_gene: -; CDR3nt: TGTGCCTGGCTCGGGGGCCGTATCACTCCCACTGAAGCTTTCTTT; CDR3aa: CAWLGGRITPTEAFF
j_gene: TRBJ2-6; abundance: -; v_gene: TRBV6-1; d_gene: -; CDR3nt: TGTGCCAGCAGTGAACCTCGGGGATCGGGGGCCAACGTCCTGACTTTC; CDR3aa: CASSEPRGSGANVLTF
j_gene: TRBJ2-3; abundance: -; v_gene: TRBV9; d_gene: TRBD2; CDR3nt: TGTGCCAGCAGCATTAGCGGGGCTACAGATACGCAGTATTTT; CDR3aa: CASSISGATDTQYF
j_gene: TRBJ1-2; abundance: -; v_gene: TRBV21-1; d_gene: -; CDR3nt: TGTGCCAGCAGCGCCAGGCGGGCCAGGGTCTATGGCTACACCTTC; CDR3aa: CASSARRARVYGYTF
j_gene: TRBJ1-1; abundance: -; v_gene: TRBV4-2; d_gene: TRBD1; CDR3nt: TGTGCCAGCAGCGTGGAGGGGGCTGCTTTCTTT; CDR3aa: CASSVEGAAFF
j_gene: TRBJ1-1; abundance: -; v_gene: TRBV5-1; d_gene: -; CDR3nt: TGCGCCAGCAGCTTGAGCGCAGCGAACACTGAAGCTTTCTTT; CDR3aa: CASSLSAANTEAFF
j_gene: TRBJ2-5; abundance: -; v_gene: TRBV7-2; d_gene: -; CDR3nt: TGTGCCAGCAGCCCAAAGGCACGGGCGGGCCAAGAGACCCAGTACTTC; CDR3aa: CASSPKARAGQETQYF
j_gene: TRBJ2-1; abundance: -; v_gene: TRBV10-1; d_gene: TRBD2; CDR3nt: TGCGCCAGCGCCGCTAGCGGGAGGGGTGAGCAGTTCTTC; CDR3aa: CASAASGRGEQFF
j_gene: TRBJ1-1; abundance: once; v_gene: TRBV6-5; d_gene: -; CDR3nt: TGTGCCAGCAGTTATGGGTCATCTCGGAACACTGAAGCTTTCTTT; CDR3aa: CASSYGSSRNTEAFF
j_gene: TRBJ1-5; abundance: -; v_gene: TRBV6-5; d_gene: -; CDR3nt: TGTGCCAGCAGTTACTCTAGGGGTCAGCCCCAGCATTTT; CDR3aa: CASSYSRGQPQHF
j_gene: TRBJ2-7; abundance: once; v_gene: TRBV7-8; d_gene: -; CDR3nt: TGTGCCAGCAGCTTAAGGTCCCAGGGGAGCTCCTACGAGCAGTACTTC; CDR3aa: CASSLRSQGSSYEQYF
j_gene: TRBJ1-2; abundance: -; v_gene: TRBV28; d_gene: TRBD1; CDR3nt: TGTGCCAGCACCCCGGGACAGAGTGGCTACACCTTC; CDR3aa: CASTPGQSGYTF
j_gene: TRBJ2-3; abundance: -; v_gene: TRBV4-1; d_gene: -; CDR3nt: TGCGCCAGCAGCCAAGATCGGTCCGCGAAGTCCGGCACAGATACGCAGTATTTT; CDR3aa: CASSQDRSAKSGTDTQYF
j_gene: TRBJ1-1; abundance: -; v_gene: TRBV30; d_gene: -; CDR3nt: TGTGCCTGGAGTCGGATTGGACACGGGAACACTGAAGCTTTCTTT; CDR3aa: CAWSRIGHGNTEAFF
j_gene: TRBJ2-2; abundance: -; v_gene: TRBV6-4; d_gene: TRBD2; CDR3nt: TGTGCCAGCAGGCTGGGGACTAGCGGGAGTACCGGGGAGCTGTTTTTT; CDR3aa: CASRLGTSGSTGELFF
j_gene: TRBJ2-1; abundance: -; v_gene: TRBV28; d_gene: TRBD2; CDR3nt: TGTGCCAGCAGTTTAATTGGAAGCGGGAGTAAAAATGAGCAGTTCTTC; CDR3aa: CASSLIGSGSKNEQFF
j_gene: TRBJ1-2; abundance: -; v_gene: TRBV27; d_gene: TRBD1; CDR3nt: TGTGCCAGCAGATCGGCAGGGGGCGCTCTTAACTATGGCTACACCTTC; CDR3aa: CASRSAGGALNYGYTF
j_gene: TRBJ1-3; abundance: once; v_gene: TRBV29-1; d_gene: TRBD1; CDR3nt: TGCAGCGCAACCCAGGGGGGTTACTCTGGAAACACCATATATTTT; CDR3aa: CSATQGGYSGNTIYF
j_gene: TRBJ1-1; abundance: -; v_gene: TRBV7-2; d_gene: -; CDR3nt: TGTGCCAGCAGCCCCTTCACGATGAACACTGAAGCTTTCTTT; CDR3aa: CASSPFTMNTEAFF
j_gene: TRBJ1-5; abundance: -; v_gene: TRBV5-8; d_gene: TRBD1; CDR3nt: TGTGCCAGCAGCTTGGACAGGGGCGGCAATCAGCCCCAGCATTTT; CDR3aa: CASSLDRGGNQPQHF
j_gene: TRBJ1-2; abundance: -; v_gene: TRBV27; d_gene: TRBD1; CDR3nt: TGTGCCAGCAGTTTTACCCTGGCAGGGGGCGCTTTTGGCTACACCTTC; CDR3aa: CASSFTLAGGAFGYTF
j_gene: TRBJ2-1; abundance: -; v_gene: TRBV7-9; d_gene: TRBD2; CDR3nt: TGTGCCAGCAGCTCGGGGGGAACTTACAATGAGCAGTTCTTC; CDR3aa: CASSSGGTYNEQFF
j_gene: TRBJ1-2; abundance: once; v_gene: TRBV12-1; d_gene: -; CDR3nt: TGTGCCAGCAGTTACGGACAGAGACAACGAGGTGGCTACACCTTC; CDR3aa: CASSYGQRQRGGYTF
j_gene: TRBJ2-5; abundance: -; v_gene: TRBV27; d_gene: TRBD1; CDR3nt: TGTGCCAGCAGTTGGACAGGGGGCGTGGGAGAGACCCAGTACTTC; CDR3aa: CASSWTGGVGETQYF
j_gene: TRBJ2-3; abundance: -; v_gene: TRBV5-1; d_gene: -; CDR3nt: TGCGCCAGCAGCTTCGGAGATACGCAGTATTTT; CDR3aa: CASSFGDTQYF
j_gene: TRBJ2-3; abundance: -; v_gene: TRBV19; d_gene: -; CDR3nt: TGTGCCACCAGCGACAGGGAGGGTGTAACAGATACGCAGTATTTT; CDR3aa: CATSDREGVTDTQYF
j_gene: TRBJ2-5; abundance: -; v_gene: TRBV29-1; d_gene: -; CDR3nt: TGCAGCGTTGGTGGGGGAGGCGGAGAGACCCAGTACTTC; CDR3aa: CSVGGGGGETQYF
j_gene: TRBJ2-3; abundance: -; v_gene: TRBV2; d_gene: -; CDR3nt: TGTGCCACGGGCATTCGGCGAGGGGCATCGACTACAACAGATACGCAGTATTTT; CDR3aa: CATGIRRGASTTTDTQYF
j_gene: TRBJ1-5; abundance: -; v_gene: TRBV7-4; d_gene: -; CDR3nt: TGTGCCAGCAGCTACCAGGGTCCAAGCAATCAGCCCCAGCATTTT; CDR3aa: CASSYQGPSNQPQHF